The sequence of this T cell receptor (beta chain) was determined in a study of vaccination and CD4 T cells after COVID-19. Per the germline V gene, CDR1 is GTSNPN and CDR2 is SVGIG (reference sequence). The CDR3 loop spans 14 amino acids. Trimming shortened V by 2 bases and J by 4 bases, and 14 bases separated the two germline ends. About this clonotype: Its antigen is unknown.

The sample's treatment: approximately nine-day PBMC culture with coronavirus spike peptide pools or control peptides (ViraFEST assay). Sequencing of cultured CD4+ T cell DNA used the Oncomine TCR Beta short-read assay. TCRdb re-analysed the PCR reads in MiXCR, keeping a single row per CDR3 protein. Of about 20,000 distinct CDR3 sequences listed, roughly three fifths are singletons. The V call is TRBV30, the J call TRBJ1-2; D remains unclear. This receptor was obtained from a human donor who had recovered from COVID-19. Sequencing was done on a sample of CD4+ T cells from blood, cultured in vitro. The CDR3 nucleotides are TGTGCCTGGAGTAACCGAAACATGGGCTATGGCTACACCTTC. Its protein product is CAWSNRNMGYGYTF.